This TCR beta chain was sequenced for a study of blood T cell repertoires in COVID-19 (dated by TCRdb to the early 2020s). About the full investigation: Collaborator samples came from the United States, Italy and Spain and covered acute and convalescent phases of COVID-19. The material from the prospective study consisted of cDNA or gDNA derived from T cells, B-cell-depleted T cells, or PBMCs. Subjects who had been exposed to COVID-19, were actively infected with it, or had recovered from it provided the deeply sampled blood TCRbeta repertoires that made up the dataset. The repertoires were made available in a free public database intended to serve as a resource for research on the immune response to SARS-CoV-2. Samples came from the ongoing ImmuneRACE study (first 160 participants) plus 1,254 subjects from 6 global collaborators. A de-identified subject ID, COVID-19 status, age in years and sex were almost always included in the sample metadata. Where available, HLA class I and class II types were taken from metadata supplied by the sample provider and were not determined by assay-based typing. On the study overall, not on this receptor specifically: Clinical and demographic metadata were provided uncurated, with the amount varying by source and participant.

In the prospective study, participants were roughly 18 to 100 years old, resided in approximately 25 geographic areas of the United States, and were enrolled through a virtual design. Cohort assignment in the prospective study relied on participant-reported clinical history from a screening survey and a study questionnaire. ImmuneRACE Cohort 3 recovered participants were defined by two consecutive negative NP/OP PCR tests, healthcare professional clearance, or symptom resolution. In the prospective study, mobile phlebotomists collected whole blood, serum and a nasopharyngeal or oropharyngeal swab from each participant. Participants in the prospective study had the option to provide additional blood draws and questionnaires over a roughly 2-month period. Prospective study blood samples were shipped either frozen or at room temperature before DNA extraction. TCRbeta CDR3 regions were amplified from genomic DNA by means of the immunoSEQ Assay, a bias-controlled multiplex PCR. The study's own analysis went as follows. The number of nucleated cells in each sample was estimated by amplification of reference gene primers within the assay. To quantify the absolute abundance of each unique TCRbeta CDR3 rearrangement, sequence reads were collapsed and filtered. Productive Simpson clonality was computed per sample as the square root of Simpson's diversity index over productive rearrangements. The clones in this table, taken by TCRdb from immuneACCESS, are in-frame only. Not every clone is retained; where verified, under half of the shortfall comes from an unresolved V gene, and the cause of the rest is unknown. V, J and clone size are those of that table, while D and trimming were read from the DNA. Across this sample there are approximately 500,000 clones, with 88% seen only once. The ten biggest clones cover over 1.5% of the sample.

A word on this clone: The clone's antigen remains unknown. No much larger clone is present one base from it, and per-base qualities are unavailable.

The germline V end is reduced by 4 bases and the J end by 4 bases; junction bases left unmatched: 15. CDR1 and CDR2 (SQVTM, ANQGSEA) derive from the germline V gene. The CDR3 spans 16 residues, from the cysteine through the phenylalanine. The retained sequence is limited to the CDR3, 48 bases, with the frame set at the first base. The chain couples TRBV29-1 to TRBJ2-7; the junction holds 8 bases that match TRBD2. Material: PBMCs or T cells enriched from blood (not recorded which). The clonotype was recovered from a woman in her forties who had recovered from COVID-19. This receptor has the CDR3 CSVVISGLERPYEQYF. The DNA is TGCAGCGTTGTTATTTCGGGACTAGAACGTCCGTACGAGCAGTACTTC.